The 12 T cell receptor beta chains in this list originate from one sample, sequenced in a study of T cell changes during pregnancy in multiple sclerosis. Clones were sequenced by immunoSEQ multiplex PCR, and TCRdb holds only the in-frame ones, with some missing. The data contain under 60,000 clones, 92% of them singletons. The sample was CD4+ T cells from peripheral blood mononuclear cells, taken after pregnancy. The receptors derive from a female donor with multiple sclerosis, enrolled in a pregnancy study.

V gene TRBV6-5 combines with J gene TRBJ2-5; D perhaps matches TRBD1 (6 bases). The V and J ends lost 5 bases and 2 bases respectively, with 15 bases between them. This CDR3 region has 15 residues. CDR1 and CDR2 (germline): MNHEY, SVGAGI. CDR3 nucleotide sequence: TGTGCCAGCAGTACCCCAAGGGGGTTGCAAGAGACCCAGTACTTC. It encodes CASSTPRGLQETQYF.

The chain carries TRBV10-3 and TRBJ2-7; 7 nucleotides match TRBD1. The ends lost 6 bases at V and 2 bases at J; junction bases unmatched: 4. CDR1 ENHRY and CDR2 SYGVKD come from the germline V gene. This CDR3 has 13 amino acids. As DNA, the CDR3 is TGTGCCATCAGAGGGACAGAAACCTACGAGCAGTACTTC. It translates to CAIRGTETYEQYF.

The chain recombines TRBV5-3 with TRBJ2-7; 7 nucleotides agree with TRBD1. TRBV5-3 is annotated as an ORF whose role is uncertain. This CDR3 comprises 12 residues. The V gene end was trimmed by 8 bases and the J gene end by 2 bases; junction bases not matched to a gene: 4. Here the CDR3 reads CARPTGPYEQYF. CDR3 bases: TGTGCCAGGCCGACAGGGCCCTACGAGCAGTACTTC.

The chain joins TRBV5-6 to TRBJ2-5; no clear D gene. This CDR3 is 12 amino acids long. Germline CDR1 is SGHDT and CDR2 is YYEEEE. Trimming removed 3 bases from V and 7 bases from J, with 10 bases in between. The CDR3 protein is CASSSHRRTQYF. For the CDR3, the DNA is TGTGCCAGCAGCTCACATCGGAGGACCCAGTACTTC.

This chain connects TRBV27 to TRBJ2-7, with D uncertain. Trimming left V 4 bases short and J 4 bases short, with 17 bases between. Germline V gives CDR1 MNHEY, CDR2 SMNVEV (reference sequence). The CDR3 extends over 15 amino acids. CDR3 loop: CASSSLPTTLYEQYF. The DNA of the CDR3 is TGTGCCAGCAGTTCCCTACCTACAACACTATACGAGCAGTACTTC.

The rearrangement joins TRBV7-2 to TRBJ2-2; TRBD1 is a possible D gene (6 bases). CDR1 is SGHTA, CDR2 FQGNSA, per germline. Deletions cut 0 bases from V and 1 base from J, with 6 bases between. The CDR3 totals 15 residues. This CDR3 is CASSLAQGNTGELFF. CDR3 nucleotides: TGTGCCAGCAGCTTAGCACAGGGGAACACCGGGGAGCTGTTTTTT. The full variable domain, in which reference TRBV7-2 and TRBJ2-2 provide the parts outside the CDR3, is GAGVSQSPSNKVTEKGKDVELRCDPISGHTALYWYRQSLGQGLEFLIYFQGNSAPDKSGLPSDRFSAERTGGSVSTLTIQRTQQEDSAVYLCASSLAQGNTGELFFGEGSRLTVL.

This clone has a handful of counts. The V and J genes are TRBV4-3 and TRBJ2-3; unclear D gene. The CDR3 extends over 15 amino acids. V lost 0 bases to trimming and J lost 0 bases, with 7 bases between them. CDR1 is LGHNA and CDR2 is YSLEER in the germline V gene. CDR3 nucleotides: TGCGCCAGCAGCCAAGATAGCCGTAGCACAGATACGCAGTATTTT. This codes for CASSQDSRSTDTQYF.

The chain couples TRBV11-2 to TRBJ2-5; D gene uncertain. Germline V gives CDR1 SGHAT, CDR2 FQNNGV. CDR3 length equals 12 residues. The germline V and J ends were trimmed by 8 bases and 2 bases, with 9 bases remaining between them. CDR3 sequence (DNA): TGTGCCAGCGGCCACCGACAAGAGACCCAGTACTTC. Protein: CASGHRQETQYF.

The chain links TRBV6-5 to TRBJ2-1, with 7 bases that match TRBD2. V dropped 3 bases and J dropped 8; count of bases not matched to a gene: 10. CDR1 is MNHEY, CDR2 SVGAGI, per germline. CDR3 length equals 15 residues. The DNA of the CDR3 is TGTGCCAGCAGTTATGTCGTTCTAGCGGTTGATGAGCAGTTCTTC. This translates into CASSYVVLAVDEQFF.

This clone was seen only a few times. This chain connects TRBV23-1 to TRBJ1-3; the D gene is possibly TRBD1 (5 bases). TRBV23-1 is an ORF; its function is uncertain. This CDR3 is built from 18 residues. V was pared by 0 bases and J by 0 bases, with 15 bases between. CDR3 nucleotides: TGCGCCAGCAGTCAATCTAATATCGACAGCGTCTCTGGAAACACCATATATTTT. It codes for CASSQSNIDSVSGNTIYF.

The chain carries TRBV27 and TRBJ2-2; perhaps TRBD1 as D (5 bases). The V end was cut by 6 bases, the J end by 0 bases, with 8 bases between. The CDR3 covers 14 residues. The germline V gene has CDR1 MNHEY and CDR2 SMNVEV (reference sequence). In nucleotides, the CDR3 is TGTGCCAGCAGGTTACAGGCGAACACCGGGGAGCTGTTTTTT. Protein product: CASRLQANTGELFF.

This clone was seen once. The chain links TRBV4-3 to TRBJ2-5; 8 bases match TRBD2. The V gene end was trimmed by 4 bases and the J gene end by 0 bases; junction bases not matched to a gene: 7. This CDR3 has 16 residues. Germline V gene data show CDR1 as LGHNA and CDR2 as YSLEER. CDR3 DNA: TGCGCCAGCAGCCGGGGCGGGGGGACGTACCAAGAGACCCAGTACTTC. Translation gives CASSRGGGTYQETQYF.